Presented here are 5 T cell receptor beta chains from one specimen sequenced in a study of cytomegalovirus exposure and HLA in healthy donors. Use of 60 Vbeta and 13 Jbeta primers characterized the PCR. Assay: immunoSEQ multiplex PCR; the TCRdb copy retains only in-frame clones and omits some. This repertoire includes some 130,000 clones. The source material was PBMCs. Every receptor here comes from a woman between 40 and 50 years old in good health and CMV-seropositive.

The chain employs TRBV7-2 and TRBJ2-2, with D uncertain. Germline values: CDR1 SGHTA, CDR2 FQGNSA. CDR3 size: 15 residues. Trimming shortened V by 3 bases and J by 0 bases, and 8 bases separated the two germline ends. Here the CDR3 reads CASSLNTPNTGELFF. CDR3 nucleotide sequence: TGTGCCAGCAGCTTGAACACCCCGAACACCGGGGAGCTGTTTTTT.

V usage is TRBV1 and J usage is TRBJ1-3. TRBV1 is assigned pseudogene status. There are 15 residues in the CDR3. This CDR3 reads CTSSAPGETGNTIYF. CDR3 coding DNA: TGCACCAGCTCCGCTCCGGGGGAGACTGGAAACACCATATATTTT.

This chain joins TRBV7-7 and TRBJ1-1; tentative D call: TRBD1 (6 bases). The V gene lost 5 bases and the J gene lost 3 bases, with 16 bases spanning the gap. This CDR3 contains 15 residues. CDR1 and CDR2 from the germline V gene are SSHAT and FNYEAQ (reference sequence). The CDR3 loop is CASSPEGEGDTEAFF. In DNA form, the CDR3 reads TGTGCCAGCAGCCCCGAGGGGGAAGGCGACACTGAAGCTTTCTTT.

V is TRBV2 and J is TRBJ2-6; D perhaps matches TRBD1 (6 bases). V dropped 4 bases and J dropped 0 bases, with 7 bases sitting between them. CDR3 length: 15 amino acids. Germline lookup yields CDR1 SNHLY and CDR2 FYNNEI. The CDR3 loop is CASSVGGSGANVLTF. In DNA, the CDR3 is TGTGCCAGCAGTGTAGGGGGCTCTGGGGCCAACGTCCTGACTTTC.

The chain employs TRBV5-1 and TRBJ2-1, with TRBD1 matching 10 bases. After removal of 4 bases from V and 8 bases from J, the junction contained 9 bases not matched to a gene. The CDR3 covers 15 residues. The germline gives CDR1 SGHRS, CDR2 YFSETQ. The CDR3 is CASSDPGQGMYEQFF. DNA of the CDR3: TGCGCCAGCAGCGATCCGGGACAGGGGATGTATGAGCAGTTCTTC.